The 28 T cell receptor beta chains in this list originate from one sample, sequenced in a study of control samples from healthy donors and cancer patients. This table comes from immunoSEQ multiplex PCR, and its TCRdb copy is limited to in-frame clones, with some not included. The sample lists 70,000 to 90,000 clones, about 95% occurring once. The specimen was blood. These receptors came from a woman in her thirties or forties in good health.

The table lists this clone with a few counts. The chain employs TRBV6-5 and TRBJ2-3; possibly TRBD2 for D (6 bases). The V end lost 11 bases, the J end lost 2 bases, and 14 bases lay between the germline ends. CDR1 and CDR2 (germline): MNHEY, SVGAGI. This CDR3 comprises 13 residues. In DNA, the CDR3 is TGTGCCGGCGGAGGGGACTTCACAGATACGCAGTATTTT. The encoded protein is CAGGGDFTDTQYF.

V usage is TRBV2 and J usage is TRBJ2-1; perhaps TRBD2 as D (6 bases). V lost 4 bases and J lost 8, with 18 bases in between. The CDR3 covers 15 residues. Looked up from germline, CDR1 is SNHLY and CDR2 is FYNNEI. DNA of the CDR3: TGTGCCAGCAGTGGGGGGGAAAAGTGGGGCCATGAGCAGTTCTTC. Translation: CASSGGEKWGHEQFF.

The gene calls are TRBV6-5 and TRBJ1-1; maybe TRBD1 (6 bases). Trimming removed 5 bases from V and 8 bases from J, with 9 bases in between. CDR1 and CDR2 from the germline V gene are MNHEY and SVGAGI. The length of the CDR3 is 11 residues. CDR3 nucleotides: TGTGCCAGCAGTCGCGGGACAGAAGCTTTCTTT. Translating it yields CASSRGTEAFF.

V gene TRBV2 combines with J gene TRBJ2-7; D not resolved. Germline V gene lookup returns CDR1 SNHLY and CDR2 FYNNEI. Trimming took off 6 bases at V and 1 base at J, with 7 bases between the two ends. CDR3 length: 12 amino acids. CDR3 region: CASRLLSYEQYF. CDR3 nucleotide sequence: TGTGCCAGCAGGCTACTGTCCTACGAGCAGTACTTC.

The rearrangement links TRBV19 to TRBJ2-5; no clear D. V lost 4 bases and J lost 7, with 19 bases in between. Germline V gives CDR1 LNHDA, CDR2 SQIVND (reference sequence). This CDR3 has 15 amino acids. DNA of the CDR3: TGTGCCAGTAGTACGAACCCCACAAGACCGGGGACCCAGTACTTC. Translation gives CASSTNPTRPGTQYF. Variable domain in full (rest from reference TRBV19 and TRBJ2-5): DGGITQSPKYLFRKEGQNVTLSCEQNLNHDAMYWYRQDPGQGLRLIYYSQIVNDFQKGDIAEGYSVSREKKESFPLTVTSAQKNPTAFYLCASSTNPTRPGTQYFGPGTRLLVL.

V usage is TRBV27 and J usage is TRBJ2-5; 8 nucleotides agree with TRBD1. Germline lookup yields CDR1 MNHEY and CDR2 SMNVEV (reference sequence). The CDR3 runs to 15 residues. J was trimmed by 9 bases and V by 2 bases; bases with no gene match: 11. DNA of the CDR3: TGTGCCAGCAGTTTAGGGTGGACAGGGTCGGGGCCCCAGTACTTC. It yields the protein CASSLGWTGSGPQYF.

This chain's CDR3 is CSVDGTGAPYEQYF. The CDR3 DNA follows: TGCAGCGTTGACGGGACAGGGGCTCCCTACGAGCAGTACTTC. V and J are TRBV29-1 and TRBJ2-7; 10 bases map to TRBD1. This CDR3 is built from 14 residues. The V gene end was trimmed by 3 bases and the J gene end by 2 bases; junction bases not matched to a gene: 4. The germline V gene encodes CDR1 SQVTM and CDR2 ANQGSEA.

The CDR3, as DNA: TGTGCCTGGAGTGTAGGGGGCGTTAGAAACACCATATATTTT. Encoded protein: CAWSVGGVRNTIYF. J is TRBJ1-3 and V is TRBV30; the match to TRBD1 covers 7 bases. Germline assignment: CDR1 GTSNPN and CDR2 SVGIG (reference sequence). The CDR3 runs 14 residues. The V gene end was trimmed by 0 bases and the J gene end by 5 bases; junction bases not matched to a gene: 4.

This clone was recorded a few times. V usage is TRBV27 and J usage is TRBJ2-4, with 7 positions matching TRBD2. With 4 bases clipped from V and 0 bases from J, the junction kept 6 bases outside the gene matches. CDR1 is MNHEY and CDR2 is SMNVEV in the germline V gene (reference sequence). The CDR3 covers 16 residues. The CDR3 spells CASSSWDYLAKNIQYF. The CDR3 nucleotides read TGTGCCAGCAGTTCTTGGGACTACCTAGCCAAAAACATTCAGTACTTC.

V gene TRBV9 combines with J gene TRBJ1-2, with D possibly TRBD1 on 6 matching bases. The V and J ends lost 4 bases and 6 bases respectively, with 16 bases between them. CDR1 is SGDLS and CDR2 is YYNGEE in the germline V gene. The CDR3 has 14 amino acids. The CDR3: CASSPGAGVDGYTF. As DNA, the CDR3 is TGTGCCAGCAGCCCGGGGGCGGGTGTAGATGGCTACACCTTC.

V and J are TRBV2 and TRBJ1-4; tentative D call: TRBD1 (6 bases). Germline lookup yields CDR1 SNHLY and CDR2 FYNNEI. This CDR3 region has 13 residues. V shed 8 bases and J shed 4 bases, with 11 bases lying between them. For the CDR3, the DNA is TGTGCCAGCTTAGGACAGAATAATGAAAAACTGTTTTTT. As protein: CASLGQNNEKLFF.

The J gene is TRBJ1-2, the V gene TRBV2; 7 nucleotides align to TRBD1. Trimming took 6 bases from V and 5 from J; bases not matched to a gene: 9. The CDR3 sequence is 14 residues long. Germline CDR1 reads SNHLY; CDR2 reads FYNNEI. The CDR3 DNA reads TGTGCCAGCAGAGATCGACAGGGTTGGTATGGCTACACCTTC. Translating it yields CASRDRQGWYGYTF. The whole variable domain, filled in from reference TRBV2 and TRBJ1-2, reads EPEVTQTPSHQVTQMGQEVILRCVPISNHLYFYWYRQILGQKVEFLVSFYNNEISEKSEIFDDQFSVERPDGSNFTLKIRSTKLEDSAMYFCASRDRQGWYGYTFGSGTRLTVV.

In its sample, this clone was seen once. The rearrangement joins TRBV27 to TRBJ2-5, with TRBD2 as a possible D gene (6 bases). This CDR3 region has 14 residues. Germline V gene sequence: CDR1 MNHEY, CDR2 SMNVEV (reference sequence). Trimming took off 6 bases at V and 3 bases at J, with 14 bases between the two ends. The CDR3 is CASRALASEETQYF. The DNA for the CDR3 is TGTGCCAGCAGGGCACTAGCCTCCGAAGAGACCCAGTACTTC.

The chain couples TRBV7-2 to TRBJ1-1, with D maybe TRBD1 (5 bases). The CDR3 covers 14 residues. Between the trimmed V and J ends, which lost 0 bases and 4 bases, there was a span of 9 bases. Germline V gene sequence: CDR1 SGHTA, CDR2 FQGNSA. The CDR3 sequence: CASSLAPGTTEAFF. The CDR3 DNA sequence: TGTGCCAGCAGCTTAGCCCCTGGGACCACTGAAGCTTTCTTT.

This chain links TRBV2 with TRBJ1-5, with D perhaps matching TRBD1 (5 bases). V lost 7 bases, J lost 5 bases, and 9 bases lay in between. This CDR3 spans 12 amino acids. The germline CDR1 and CDR2 sequences are SNHLY and FYNNEI. CDR3 region: CASKQVDQPQHF. Here the CDR3 DNA reads TGTGCCAGCAAACAGGTCGATCAGCCCCAGCATTTT.

The chain has TRBV19 and TRBJ1-3; perhaps TRBD1 as D (5 bases). This CDR3 region has 14 residues. Trimming took off 3 bases at V and 0 bases at J, with 6 bases between the two ends. Germline assignment: CDR1 LNHDA and CDR2 SQIVND (reference sequence). CDR3 sequence reads: CASSIGGSGNTIYF. The CDR3 DNA reads as TGTGCCAGTAGTATTGGGGGCTCTGGAAACACCATATATTTT.

V is TRBV6-2 or TRBV6-3 and J is TRBJ1-1; D uncertain. CDR3 size: 12 residues. Trimming stripped 2 bases from V and 7 bases from J, with 8 bases between. Germline CDR1 is MNHEY and CDR2 is SVGEGT. CDR3 coding DNA: TGTGCCAGCAGTTACGACCGGTTTGAAGCTTTCTTT. Its translation: CASSYDRFEAFF.

V is TRBV6-6 and J is TRBJ2-7; D is ambiguous. The CDR3 runs 11 residues. In germline, CDR1 is MNHNY, CDR2 SVGAGI (reference sequence). Trimming removed 4 bases at V and 3 bases at J, with 4 bases between. CDR3 residues: CASSSFYEQYF. As DNA, the CDR3 is TGTGCCAGCAGTTCTTTCTACGAGCAGTACTTC.

The J gene is TRBJ2-2, the V gene TRBV4-1; D may correspond to TRBD1 or TRBD2 (5 bases each). The CDR3 consists of 14 residues. Germline V lookup: CDR1 MGHRA, CDR2 YSYEKL. The ends were cut back, 5 bases at V and 1 base at J, with 8 bases in the middle. CDR3: CASSFGGNTGELFF. In DNA, the CDR3 is TGCGCCAGCAGCTTTGGGGGGAACACCGGGGAGCTGTTTTTT.

This chain links TRBV5-1 with TRBJ2-3; no definite D call. This CDR3 contains 12 residues. Between the trimmed V and J ends, which lost 4 bases and 6 bases, there was a span of 9 bases. Looked up from germline, CDR1 is SGHRS and CDR2 is YFSETQ. CDR3 protein: CASSPPSDTQYF. CDR3 sequence (DNA): TGCGCCAGCAGCCCCCCCTCCGATACGCAGTATTTT. Complete variable domain (other parts from reference TRBV5-1 and TRBJ2-3): KAGVTQTPRYLIKTRGQQVTLSCSPISGHRSVSWYQQTPGQGLQFLFEYFSETQRNKGNFPGRFSGRQFSNSRSEMNVSTLELGDSALYLCASSPPSDTQYFGPGTRLTVL.

This CDR3 is CASSLDHINSPLHF. CDR3 nucleotides: TGTGCCAGCAGCCTCGACCACATTAATTCACCCCTCCACTTT. V gene TRBV5-6 combines with J gene TRBJ1-6; D gene ambiguous. CDR1 is SGHDT, CDR2 YYEEEE, per germline. The CDR3 sequence is 14 residues long. The V end lost 4 bases, the J end lost 6 bases, and 11 bases lay between the germline ends.

This clone was seen a single time. The chain joins TRBV10-2 to TRBJ1-1; D is unresolved. V was pared by 6 bases and J by 12 bases, with 17 bases between. The CDR3 has 12 residues. Germline assignment: CDR1 WSHSY and CDR2 SAAADI. CDR3 nucleotides: TGCGCCAGCAGGATGCAGGAGATGAGTACTTTCTTT. The encoded protein is CASRMQEMSTFF.

About this clone: The CDR3 carries no conserved terminal phenylalanine or tryptophan, so it likely arises from a read error. The chain combines TRBV18 with TRBJ2-7, with TRBD1 identical over 7 bases. CDR1 and CDR2 from the germline V gene are KGHSH and LQKENI. This CDR3 contains 14 residues. V was clipped by 4 bases and J by 0 bases; unmatched bases: 3. The CDR3 nucleotides read TGTGCCAGCTCACTCCGGGACAGCTCCTACGAGCAGTACCTC. Its protein is CASSLRDSSYEQYL.

The V and J genes are TRBV18 and TRBJ1-4; D ambiguous. From germline, CDR1 is KGHSH and CDR2 LQKENI. This CDR3 is built from 15 residues. V was trimmed by 3 bases and J by 0 bases, leaving 8 bases between them. The CDR3 DNA sequence: TGTGCCAGCTCACCGATGACAACAACTAATGAAAAACTGTTTTTT. It specifies CASSPMTTTNEKLFF.

The chain uses TRBV7-9 and TRBJ2-3; 7 positions agree with TRBD1. The CDR3 has 14 amino acids. With 2 bases clipped from V and 5 bases from J, the junction kept 4 bases outside the gene matches. CDR1 and CDR2 (germline): SEHNR, FQNEAQ (reference sequence). The CDR3 sequence is CASSLRGGVDTQYF. The CDR3 DNA sequence: TGTGCCAGCAGCTTACGAGGGGGCGTAGATACGCAGTATTTT.

The V call is TRBV27, the J call TRBJ2-2; D is possibly TRBD2 (5 bases). Germline loops: CDR1 MNHEY, CDR2 SMNVEV (reference sequence). V lost 6 bases, J lost 5 bases, and 13 bases lay in between. The CDR3 runs 14 residues. The CDR3 DNA reads as TGTGCCAGCAGACCCTCCGGGAATACCGGGGAGCTGTTTTTT. This gives the protein CASRPSGNTGELFF.

The chain couples TRBV5-4 to TRBJ1-6, with unresolved D. Trimming took off 0 bases at V and 3 bases at J, with 10 bases between the two ends. The CDR3 covers 16 residues. Germline V lookup: CDR1 SGHNT, CDR2 YYREEE (reference sequence). CDR3: CASSLVGNIYNSPLHF. The CDR3 nucleotides are TGTGCCAGCAGCTTGGTGGGCAACATCTATAATTCACCCCTCCACTTT.

The V gene is TRBV6-5, the J gene TRBJ1-6, with TRBD1 matching 10 bases. V dropped 6 bases and J dropped 10; count of bases not matched to a gene: 6. Germline loops: CDR1 MNHEY, CDR2 SVGAGI. The CDR3 extends over 14 amino acids. The CDR3, as DNA: TGTGCCAGCAGGATAGGGACAGGGGACTCACCCCTCCACTTT. It specifies CASRIGTGDSPLHF.